This passage covers 10 T cell receptor beta chains from one sample sequenced in a study of blood T cell repertoires in COVID-19. Measured with immunoSEQ multiplex PCR; TCRdb has only the in-frame clones, and not every one. This table holds under 300,000 clones, roughly 91% found once. What was sequenced was peripheral blood. These receptors all stem from a woman aged 35 to 49 who had recovered from COVID-19.

The chain has TRBV19 and TRBJ2-1, with 12 bases identical to TRBD2. The germline CDR1 and CDR2 sequences are LNHDA and SQIVND (reference sequence). The CDR3 has 16 amino acids. The trim removed 4 bases at V and 6 bases at J, leaving 7 bases unmatched. CDR3 in amino acids: CASSRTLAGGPNEQFF. For the CDR3, the DNA is TGTGCCAGTAGTAGGACACTAGCGGGAGGCCCCAATGAGCAGTTCTTC.

The chain is built from TRBV7-2 and TRBJ2-4, with D possibly matching TRBD1 (6 bases). The germline V gene encodes CDR1 SGHTA and CDR2 FQGNSA. V lost 1 base and J lost 1, with 11 bases in between. The CDR3 totals 16 residues. The CDR3 spells CASSLGGRGAKNIQYF. In DNA, the CDR3 is TGTGCCAGCAGCTTAGGGGGGCGCGGGGCCAAAAACATTCAGTACTTC.

The chain is built from TRBV29-1 and TRBJ2-2; TRBD2 agrees at 13 bases. Looked up from germline, CDR1 is SQVTM and CDR2 is ANQGSEA. V lost 7 bases to trimming and J lost 7 bases; unmatched junction nucleotides: 9. The CDR3 totals 15 residues. CDR3 in DNA: TGCAGCGCCCTAGGACTAGCGGGAGTGGGCGGGGAGCTGTTTTTT. Its translation is CSALGLAGVGGELFF.

V gene TRBV4-1 combines with J gene TRBJ1-2; TRBD1 matches 12 bases. CDR3 length equals 15 residues. V trimming: 3 bases; J trimming: 6 bases; junction bases outside the gene matches: 5. From germline, CDR1 is MGHRA and CDR2 YSYEKL. This CDR3 reads CASSHWGTGGDGYTF. The CDR3 DNA reads TGCGCCAGCAGCCACTGGGGGACAGGGGGCGATGGCTACACCTTC.

The chain links TRBV6-5 to TRBJ1-5; D unclear. Germline V lookup: CDR1 MNHEY, CDR2 SVGAGI. There are 16 residues in the CDR3. Deletions cut 0 bases from V and 0 bases from J, with 9 bases between. The CDR3 bases are TGTGCCAGCAGTTACTCCGTGCCAGTTAGCAATCAGCCCCAGCATTTT. This translates into CASSYSVPVSNQPQHF.

The chain uses TRBV4-3 and TRBJ2-1; 12 bases fit TRBD2. CDR1 and CDR2 (germline): LGHNA, YSLEER. V trimming: 0 bases; J trimming: 0 bases; junction bases outside the gene matches: 12. There are 21 residues in the CDR3. The CDR3, as DNA: TGCGCCAGCAGCCAAGAGGGAGGGGGACTAGCGGGTGTGAGCTCCTACAATGAGCAGTTCTTC. Protein: CASSQEGGGLAGVSSYNEQFF.

The table lists this clone with a count of one. The gene calls are TRBV5-4 and TRBJ1-1, with 10 bases fitting TRBD1. V was clipped by 9 bases and J by 6 bases; unmatched bases: 14. Per germline, CDR1 SGHNT and CDR2 YYREEE (reference sequence). The length of the CDR3 is 15 residues. The CDR3 DNA is TGTGCCACCCAGCGTCGCGGACAGGGGGGAGCTGAAGCTTTCTTT. Amino acids: CATQRRGQGGAEAFF.

This rearrangement joins TRBV6-2 or TRBV6-3 to TRBJ2-3; TRBD2 matches at 8 bases. J was trimmed by 14 bases and V by 0 bases; bases with no gene match: 4. The CDR3 is 12 residues long. CDR1 and CDR2 (germline): MNHEY, SVGEGT. The chain's CDR3 is CASSYSGGRWYF. The CDR3 nucleotides read TGTGCCAGCAGTTACTCGGGCGGGAGGTGGTATTTT.

The genes are TRBV9 and TRBJ2-1; TRBD1 is a possible D gene (6 bases). V lost 3 bases and J 3 bases, leaving 10 bases between the germline ends. Germline CDR1 reads SGDLS; CDR2 reads YYNGEE. CDR3 length: 14 residues. This chain's CDR3 is CASSGGGNYNEQFF. The CDR3 coding sequence is TGTGCCAGCAGCGGAGGGGGAAACTACAATGAGCAGTTCTTC.

This chain uses TRBV6-5 with TRBJ1-3, with a tentative D call TRBD1 (6 bases). Between the trimmed V and J ends, which lost 7 bases and 0 bases, there was a span of 13 bases. Germline-derived CDR1 and CDR2 are MNHEY and SVGAGI. The CDR3 runs 15 residues. CDR3 in amino acids: CASNPGHRSGNTIYF. The CDR3 DNA follows: TGTGCCAGCAATCCGGGACACCGCTCTGGAAACACCATATATTTT.